One and the same sample provided the 15 T cell receptor beta chains below, sequenced in a study of T cells in Graves' hyperthyroidism and ophthalmopathy. RNA transcripts gave rise to amplified TCR beta CDR3 regions. The study used the HTBI primer set for a first-round RT-PCR of the TCR CDR3. TCRdb reanalysed the multiplex PCR reads using MiXCR and keeps one entry per CDR3 protein. Of fewer than 110,000 distinct CDR3 sequences in the sample, 16% are singletons; the top ten hold about 40%. The material sequenced was blood. The receptor set was obtained from a woman between 45 and 65 years old with Graves' hyperthyroidism.

The rearrangement joins TRBV7-3 to TRBJ2-1; TRBD2 matches at 13 bases. In germline, CDR1 is SGHTA, CDR2 FQGTGA. The CDR3 contains 16 residues. The V gene end was trimmed by 0 bases and the J gene end by 5 bases; junction bases not matched to a gene: 1. The DNA of the CDR3 is TGTGCCAGCAGCTTAACCGGGACTAGCGGGAACAATGAGCAGTTCTTC. It translates to CASSLTGTSGNNEQFF.

The sample holds many counts of this clonotype. The chain is built from TRBV19 and TRBJ2-1; TRBD1 agrees at 10 bases. The CDR3 is made up of 15 amino acids. J gave up 6 bases and V 6 bases, and 8 bases lay outside the gene matches. CDR1 and CDR2 (germline): LNHDA, SQIVND (reference sequence). DNA of the CDR3: TGTGCCAGTAGCAGGACAGGGGGGGCGATCAATGAGCAGTTCTTC. Protein: CASSRTGGAINEQFF.

The gene calls are TRBV5-1 and TRBJ2-5, with D possibly matching TRBD2 (7 bases). V was trimmed by 0 bases and J by 3 bases, leaving 18 bases between them. CDR1 is SGHRS and CDR2 is YFSETQ in the germline V gene. This CDR3 is 17 amino acids long. The CDR3 region has the DNA TGCGCCAGCAGCTTGGTGCCCGGGGGAGGGGGAGAAGAGACCCAGTACTTC. Amino acid sequence: CASSLVPGGGGEETQYF.

The chain uses TRBV12-3 or TRBV12-4 and TRBJ1-1; weak D call: TRBD1 (5 bases). V lost 5 bases to trimming and J lost 5 bases, with 21 bases between them. The CDR3 spans 16 residues. The DNA for the CDR3 is TGTGCCAGCAGTCCTATTCTCCGGGACTTGCGAACTGAAGCTTTCTTT. This sequence encodes CASSPILRDLRTEAFF.

There are many counts of this clonotype. Germline and junction disagree at one end, which may indicate a read error. The rearrangement joins TRBV3-1 to TRBJ1-1; the D is unclear. The CDR3 totals 13 residues. Germline V gene sequence: CDR1 LGHDT, CDR2 YNNKEL (reference sequence). The CDR3 reads CASSPNAGTKAFF. Written as DNA, the CDR3 is TGTGCCAGCAGCCCTAATGCGGGCACTAAAGCTTTCTTT.

This clonotype was detected ten times or more. The rearrangement links TRBV7-9 to TRBJ2-1, with 11 bases identical to TRBD2. There are 15 residues in the CDR3. Unmatched junction bases numbered 10, after V lost 10 bases and J lost 5 bases. CDR1 is SEHNR and CDR2 is FQNEAQ in the germline V gene (reference sequence). The DNA for the CDR3 is TGTGCCACATACATCGGGACTAGCGGAAACAATGAGCAGTTCTTC. Protein: CATYIGTSGNNEQFF.

A few counts support this clonotype. The chain couples TRBV29-1 to TRBJ2-1; 13 nucleotides agree with TRBD2. The germline V gene has CDR1 SQVTM and CDR2 ANQGSEA. The CDR3 loop spans 16 amino acids. After removal of 7 bases from V and 10 bases from J, the junction contained 16 bases not matched to a gene. The CDR3 region is CSALRPTSGRLREQFF. In nucleotides, the CDR3 is TGCAGCGCGCTACGTCCGACTAGCGGGAGGCTCCGCGAGCAGTTCTTC.

This clonotype was recorded many times. The J gene is TRBJ2-5, the V gene TRBV12-3 or TRBV12-4; no clear D. The CDR3 is 14 residues long. V dropped 6 bases and J dropped 2 bases, with 13 bases sitting between them. CDR3 region: CASSLRNRQETQYF. For the CDR3, the DNA is TGTGCCAGCAGCCTACGAAACAGACAAGAGACCCAGTACTTC.

This clonotype was detected many times. The V call is TRBV19, the J call TRBJ1-4; D is perhaps TRBD1 (6 bases). CDR1 is LNHDA, CDR2 SQIVND, per germline (reference sequence). V lost 6 bases, J lost 6 bases, and 20 bases lay in between. CDR3 length: 16 residues. The CDR3 loop is CASRTYNREKDEKLFF. CDR3 nucleotides: TGTGCCAGTAGAACGTATAACAGGGAAAAGGATGAAAAACTGTTTTTT. Supplemented by reference TRBV19 and TRBJ1-4, the full variable domain reads DGGITQSPKYLFRKEGQNVTLSCEQNLNHDAMYWYRQDPGQGLRLIYYSQIVNDFQKGDIAEGYSVSREKKESFPLTVTSAQKNPTAFYLCASRTYNREKDEKLFFGSGTQLSVL.

This clonotype has a handful of counts. This rearrangement joins TRBV28 to TRBJ1-2; 9 nucleotides agree with TRBD1. The CDR3 is made up of 14 amino acids. Looked up from germline, CDR1 is MDHEN and CDR2 is SYDVKM. The J segment lost 8 bases and the V segment lost 5 bases, leaving 9 bases of the junction unmatched. CDR3 nucleotide sequence: TGTGCCAGCAGTCTAAAATACAGGGGGCGCGGCTACACCTTC. Protein sequence: CASSLKYRGRGYTF.

This clonotype showed up many times. This rearrangement joins TRBV6-1 to TRBJ2-1, with 8 bases fitting TRBD1. CDR3 length equals 14 residues. Germline CDR1 MNHNS, CDR2 SASEGT. With V trimmed by 5 bases and J by 4 bases, 4 bases remained unmatched. CDR3: CASSPGQEYNEQFF. Here the CDR3 DNA reads TGTGCCAGCAGTCCGGGACAGGAGTACAATGAGCAGTTCTTC.

This clonotype was seen ten or more times. This chain connects TRBV10-3 to TRBJ2-7; TRBD2 matches 7 bases. The germline CDR1 and CDR2 sequences are ENHRY and SYGVKD. The CDR3 contains 13 residues. The V and J ends lost 4 bases and 5 bases, in that order; junction bases with no gene match: 5. The CDR3 DNA reads TGTGCCATCAGTGGGGAGGGGAGGAACGAGCAGTACGTC. Its translation is CAISGEGRNEQYV.

The chain carries TRBV6-2 or TRBV6-3 and TRBJ2-2, with TRBD2 matching 7 bases. V lost 7 bases to trimming and J lost 4 bases; unmatched junction nucleotides: 12. Germline V CDR1 and CDR2: MNHEY, SVGEGT. CDR3 size: 16 residues. CDR3 nucleotides: TGTGCCAGCATTACCGGCGGGAGATTTATCACCGGGGAGCTGTTTTTT. Translating it yields CASITGGRFITGELFF.

The J gene is TRBJ1-1, the V gene TRBV20-1; the D gene is possibly TRBD1 (6 bases). CDR3 length: 12 residues. The germline V gene encodes CDR1 DFQATT and CDR2 SNEGSKA (reference sequence). With 5 bases removed from V and 7 bases from J, the gap between germline ends came to 14 bases. The CDR3 spells CSAPRGAYEAFF. The CDR3 bases are TGCAGTGCTCCACGGGGGGCGTATGAAGCTTTCTTT.

This chain's CDR3 is CASSLEINNEQFF. In nucleotides, the CDR3 is TGTGCCAGCAGTCTGGAGATTAACAATGAGCAGTTCTTC. The rearrangement uses TRBV6-4 and TRBJ2-1; D is uncertain. Germline lookup yields CDR1 MRHNA and CDR2 SNTAGT. The V end lost 5 bases, the J end lost 5 bases, and 10 bases lay between the germline ends. The CDR3 is 13 amino acids.